A selection of T cell receptor beta chains follows, all from one sample in a study of shared clonotypes between healthy human individuals. Repertoires were generated with immunoSEQ multiplex PCR, while TCRdb's copy carries only in-frame clones and drops some. Here the sample spans about 2.4 million clones, around nine tenths being singletons. The sample consisted of naive CD4+ T cells sorted from blood. These receptors all stem from a man between 18 and 35 years old in good health. Each CDR3 is given with its conserved first and last residue. The order of the fields is V gene, D gene, clone size, J gene, CDR3 protein, CDR3 DNA. The D gene is left open where the match is weak. Clone size is shown for a subset of rows, as once, few, many or a class of expanded clone.

TRBV27,NA,NA,TRBJ1-2,CASSSPDRHYGYTF,TGTGCCAGCAGCTCCCCGGACAGACACTATGGCTACACCTTC
TRBV7-2,NA,NA,TRBJ2-7,CASSFQSYSSYEQYF,TGTGCCAGCAGCTTCCAATCTTATAGCTCCTACGAGCAGTACTTC
TRBV18,NA,NA,TRBJ1-3,CASSLNPLSGNTIYF,TGTGCCAGCTCTCTCAATCCGCTCTCTGGAAACACCATATATTTT
TRBV4-2,NA,NA,TRBJ1-6,CASSPGGGRVDSPLHF,TGTGCCAGCAGCCCGGGTGGTGGTCGAGTTGATTCACCCCTCCACTTT
TRBV15,TRBD1,NA,TRBJ1-2,CATSRAGQGSNYGYTF,TGTGCCACCAGCCGCGCGGGACAGGGTTCTAACTATGGCTACACCTTC
TRBV5-5,NA,once,TRBJ2-7,CASSLPGTGPYEQYF,TGTGCCAGCAGCTTGCCCGGGACGGGGCCCTACGAGCAGTACTTC
TRBV9,NA,NA,TRBJ2-7,CASAPYEQYF,TGTGCCAGCGCTCCCTACGAGCAGTACTTC
TRBV28,NA,NA,TRBJ1-2,CAAGGQHNGYTF,TGTGCCGCCGGAGGACAACATAATGGCTACACCTTC
TRBV29-1,NA,NA,TRBJ2-3,CSVETGDTQYF,TGCAGCGTTGAGACGGGGGATACGCAGTATTTT
TRBV10-2,NA,few,TRBJ2-7,CASSIGGYEQYF,TGCGCCAGCAGTATAGGAGGTTACGAGCAGTACTTC
TRBV6-6,NA,NA,TRBJ2-4,CASSYLTAEAKNIQYF,TGTGCCAGCAGTTACCTAACAGCGGAAGCCAAAAACATTCAGTACTTC
TRBV4-1,TRBD2,NA,TRBJ2-1,CASSESGTSGVNEQFF,TGCGCCAGCAGCGAATCCGGGACTAGCGGGGTCAATGAGCAGTTCTTC
TRBV14,NA,few,TRBJ2-1,CASSSLGGESSLSYNEQFF,TGTGCCAGCAGCTCCCTCGGTGGGGAAAGTTCACTCTCCTACAATGAGCAGTTCTTC
TRBV14,NA,NA,TRBJ2-1,CASSRVSFKEQFF,TGTGCCAGCAGCCGGGTAAGCTTCAAGGAGCAGTTCTTC
TRBV7-9,NA,NA,TRBJ1-5,CASSLNSNQPQHF,TGTGCCAGCAGCTTAAACAGCAATCAGCCCCAGCATTTT
TRBV7-6,NA,NA,TRBJ2-5,CASSLNGETQYF,TGTGCCAGCAGCTTGAATGGGGAGACCCAGTACTTC
TRBV5-1,TRBD2,NA,TRBJ2-4,CASSLVGRDIQYF,TGCGCCAGCAGCTTAGTGGGGAGGGACATTCAGTACTTC
TRBV19,TRBD2,NA,TRBJ2-7,CASSIAGGRSYEQYF,TGTGCCAGTAGTATAGCGGGAGGACGATCCTACGAGCAGTACTTC
TRBV7-8,TRBD1,few,TRBJ1-1,CASSLGEQGALSEAFF,TGTGCCAGCAGCTTAGGCGAACAGGGGGCGCTTAGTGAAGCTTTCTTT
TRBV19,TRBD2,NA,TRBJ2-1,CASSTTSGTYNEQFF,TGTGCCAGTAGTACCACTAGCGGTACCTACAATGAGCAGTTCTTC
TRBV18,TRBD1,NA,TRBJ2-1,CASSRKPRDRGYNEQFF,TGTGCCAGCTCACGGAAACCCCGGGACAGGGGTTACAATGAGCAGTTCTTC
TRBV4-3,TRBD2,NA,TRBJ2-3,CASSRGLAGGSSTDTQYF,TGCGCCAGCAGCCGAGGACTAGCGGGAGGGTCTAGCACAGATACGCAGTATTTT
TRBV30,TRBD2,NA,TRBJ2-5,CAGWRAGEETQYF,TGTGCCGGATGGCGAGCGGGGGAAGAGACCCAGTACTTC
TRBV9,TRBD2,NA,TRBJ2-7,CASSVDGGGAFEQYF,TGTGCCAGCAGCGTAGACGGCGGGGGGGCCTTCGAGCAGTACTTC
TRBV2,TRBD1,NA,TRBJ2-7,CASGRTGGYEQYF,TGTGCCAGCGGACGGACAGGGGGTTACGAGCAGTACTTC
TRBV7-6,TRBD2,once,TRBJ2-1,CASSPSGRAYNEQFF,TGTGCCAGCAGTCCGAGCGGGAGGGCCTACAATGAGCAGTTCTTC
TRBV5-4,TRBD2,once,TRBJ2-3,CASSSTGLAQTSPDTQYF,TGTGCCAGCAGCTCTACCGGACTAGCGCAAACCAGCCCAGATACGCAGTATTTT
TRBV6-5,NA,NA,TRBJ2-7,CASSQGLLDEQYF,TGTGCCAGCAGTCAGGGTCTTTTGGACGAGCAGTACTTC
TRBV28,TRBD1,NA,TRBJ2-7,CASSPGQGVPYEQYF,TGTGCCAGCAGCCCGGGACAGGGGGTGCCCTACGAGCAGTACTTC
TRBV5-6,NA,once,TRBJ2-6,CASSFWRAFRSGANVLTF,TGTGCCAGCAGCTTCTGGCGGGCCTTCCGATCTGGGGCCAACGTCCTGACTTTC
TRBV7-2,NA,few,TRBJ1-5,CASSLGINQPQHF,TGTGCCAGCAGCTTGGGGATCAATCAGCCCCAGCATTTT
TRBV10-3,NA,NA,TRBJ1-2,CAISESRYGYTF,TGTGCCATCAGTGAGAGCCGCTATGGCTACACCTTC
TRBV4-3,TRBD2,NA,TRBJ2-5,CASSQNLGLAGETQYF,TGCGCCAGCAGCCAAAACCTGGGACTAGCCGGGGAGACCCAGTACTTC
TRBV7-3,TRBD1,NA,TRBJ2-3,CASSRTGSIDTQYF,TGTGCCAGCAGCCGGACAGGGAGTATAGATACGCAGTATTTT
TRBV28,NA,once,TRBJ1-2,CASKTGEYYGYTF,TGTGCCAGCAAAACAGGAGAGTACTATGGCTACACCTTC
TRBV2,TRBD1,NA,TRBJ2-2,CASRATPPGGVTGELFF,TGTGCCAGCAGAGCAACCCCCCCAGGGGGTGTCACCGGGGAGCTGTTTTTT
TRBV7-2,NA,once,TRBJ2-7,CASSFRPASAGDEQYF,TGTGCCAGCAGCTTCCGACCGGCGAGCGCCGGGGACGAGCAGTACTTC
TRBV2,TRBD1,NA,TRBJ2-5,CASSPPGGAETQYF,TGTGCCAGCAGTCCGCCAGGGGGCGCAGAGACCCAGTACTTC
TRBV2,TRBD1,NA,TRBJ2-2,CASNGEDRGLSGELFF,TGTGCCAGCAACGGGGAGGACAGGGGGCTTTCCGGGGAGCTGTTTTTT
TRBV5-6,TRBD1,once,TRBJ1-4,CASSLKDRARNEKLFF,TGTGCCAGCAGCCTAAAGGACAGGGCCCGGAATGAAAAACTGTTTTTT
TRBV30,NA,NA,TRBJ1-2,CAWNPRRDYGYTF,TGTGCCTGGAATCCCCGGAGAGACTATGGCTACACCTTC
TRBV5-6,NA,NA,TRBJ1-5,CASSFLVEVSKGNQPQHF,TGTGCCAGCAGCTTCCTGGTAGAAGTCAGTAAAGGCAATCAGCCCCAGCATTTT
TRBV6-5,NA,NA,TRBJ1-2,CASRPPSTENYGYTF,TGTGCCAGCAGACCACCCTCGACAGAAAACTATGGCTACACCTTC
TRBV4-2,TRBD1,NA,TRBJ2-2,CASSRLPGQGTGELFF,TGTGCCAGCAGCCGACTACCGGGACAGGGGACCGGGGAGCTGTTTTTT
TRBV5-8,NA,once,TRBJ2-2,CASSWGWRELFF,TGTGCCAGCAGTTGGGGATGGAGGGAGCTGTTTTTT
TRBV6-5,NA,NA,TRBJ1-5,CASSRGGISNQPQHF,TGTGCCAGCAGTCGGGGCGGTATTAGCAATCAGCCCCAGCATTTT
TRBV4-1,NA,NA,TRBJ1-2,CASSQGQGLWGYTF,TGCGCCAGCAGCCAAGGGCAGGGGTTGTGGGGCTACACCTTC
TRBV5-1,TRBD1,NA,TRBJ2-1,CASSPGTGSVNEQFF,TGCGCCAGCAGCCCAGGGACAGGGTCCGTCAATGAGCAGTTCTTC
TRBV5-1,NA,NA,TRBJ2-7,CASSLVGASSYEQYF,TGCGCCAGCAGCTTGGTGGGGGCGTCGTCCTACGAGCAGTACTTC
TRBV7-8,NA,few,TRBJ1-1,CASSIQENTEAFF,TGTGCCAGCAGCATCCAGGAGAACACTGAAGCTTTCTTT
TRBV18,TRBD2,NA,TRBJ2-5,CASSPSGGAQETQYF,TGTGCCAGCTCACCTAGCGGGGGGGCCCAAGAGACCCAGTACTTC
TRBV5-4,NA,NA,TRBJ2-3,CASSIDTDTQYF,TGTGCCAGCAGCATAGACACAGATACGCAGTATTTT
TRBV28,TRBD1,NA,TRBJ1-4,CASSYSPGQGAGKLFF,TGTGCCAGCAGTTATTCACCGGGACAGGGGGCCGGAAAACTGTTTTTT
TRBV5-1,TRBD1,NA,TRBJ2-7,CASSSGQGAYEQYF,TGCGCCAGCAGCTCCGGACAGGGTGCCTACGAGCAGTACTTC
TRBV18,NA,NA,TRBJ1-3,CASSPPGQTSSGNTIYF,TGTGCCAGCTCACCACCGGGTCAGACGAGCTCTGGAAACACCATATATTTT
TRBV10-1,NA,once,TRBJ2-3,CASPGQGKPSTDTQYF,TGCGCCAGCCCCGGCCAGGGCAAACCTAGCACAGATACGCAGTATTTT
TRBV10-2,NA,NA,TRBJ2-6,CASFNGANVLTF,TGCGCCAGCTTTAACGGGGCCAACGTCCTGACTTTC
TRBV5-4,NA,NA,TRBJ1-4,CASGREKLFF,TGTGCCAGCGGGAGGGAAAAACTGTTTTTT
TRBV5-5,NA,NA,TRBJ2-5,CASSTLEVKTQYF,TGTGCCAGCAGCACACTAGAGGTGAAGACCCAGTACTTC